This entry features one TCR beta chain sequence. The antigen is unknown. The source of the sample is a study of cytomegalovirus exposure and HLA in healthy donors. Study results and caveats: When presence/absence was analysed, sequencing depth was taken to be roughly uniform across donors.

V shed 4 bases, J shed 0 bases, and the junction held 6 bases outside the gene matches. This CDR3 is built from 15 residues. Germline loops: CDR1 SGHDT, CDR2 YYEEEE. Primers for the PCR totalled 60 Vbeta and 13 Jbeta. Assay used: immunoSEQ multiplex PCR; TCRdb lists only in-frame clones, some missing. The data contain under 150,000 clones, around 66% of them singletons. This clonotype was sampled from a young man in good health and CMV-seropositive. The sequenced sample was PBMCs. The genes are TRBV5-6 and TRBJ1-1; TRBD1 aligns across 7 bases. CDR3 bases: TGTGCCAGCAGCCAGGTGGACAGGTTGAACACTGAAGCTTTCTTT. Translation gives CASSQVDRLNTEAFF.